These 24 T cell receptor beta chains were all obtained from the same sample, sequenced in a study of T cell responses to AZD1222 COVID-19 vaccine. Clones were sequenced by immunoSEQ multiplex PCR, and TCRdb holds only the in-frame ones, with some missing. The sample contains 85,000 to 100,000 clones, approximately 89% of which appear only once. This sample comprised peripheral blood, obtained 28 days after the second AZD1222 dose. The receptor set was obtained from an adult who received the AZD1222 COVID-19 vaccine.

CDR3 in amino acids: CATSIPRQHNEQFF. CDR3 bases: TGTGCCACCAGCATCCCTCGACAGCACAATGAGCAGTTCTTC. V gene TRBV15 combines with J gene TRBJ2-1; tentatively, D is TRBD1 (5 bases). Germline CDR1 reads LNHNV; CDR2 reads YYDKDF (reference sequence). V lost 4 bases and J lost 5, with 12 bases in between. The CDR3 loop spans 14 amino acids.

DNA of the CDR3: TGTGCCAGCAGCGTCGAAGGGGATTCCTACAATGAGCAGTTCTTC. Amino acid sequence: CASSVEGDSYNEQFF. The chain is built from TRBV9 and TRBJ2-1; D is possibly TRBD1 (5 bases). This CDR3 has 15 amino acids. With 2 bases removed from V and 1 base from J, the gap between germline ends came to 10 bases. The germline V gene encodes CDR1 SGDLS and CDR2 YYNGEE.

Written as DNA, the CDR3 is TGCAGTGCTCTGACTCCACATCATCAGTATTTT. This translates into CSALTPHHQYF. The chain has TRBV20-1 and TRBJ2-3; no clear D gene. The CDR3 has 11 residues. Germline assignment: CDR1 DFQATT and CDR2 SNEGSKA (reference sequence). Trimming left V 5 bases short and J 12 bases short, with 15 bases between.

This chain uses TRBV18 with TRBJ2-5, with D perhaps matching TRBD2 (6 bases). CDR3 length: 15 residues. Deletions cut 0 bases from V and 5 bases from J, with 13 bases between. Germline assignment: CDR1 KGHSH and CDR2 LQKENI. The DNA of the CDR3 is TGTGCCAGCTCACCACCAGTGGGGGGATCGGAGACCCAGTACTTC. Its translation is CASSPPVGGSETQYF.

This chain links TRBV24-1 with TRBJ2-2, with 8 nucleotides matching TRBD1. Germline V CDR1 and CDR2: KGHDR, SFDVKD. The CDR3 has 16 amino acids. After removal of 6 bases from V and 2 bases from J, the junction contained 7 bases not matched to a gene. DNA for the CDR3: TGTGCCACCAGTAAGGGGGGACAGGCTAACACCGGGGAGCTGTTTTTT. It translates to CATSKGGQANTGELFF.

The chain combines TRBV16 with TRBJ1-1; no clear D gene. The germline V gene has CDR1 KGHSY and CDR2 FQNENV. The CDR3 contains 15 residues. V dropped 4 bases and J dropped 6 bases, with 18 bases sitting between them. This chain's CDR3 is CASSPNALASAEAFF. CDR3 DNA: TGTGCCAGCAGCCCCAATGCGCTGGCTTCGGCTGAAGCTTTCTTT.

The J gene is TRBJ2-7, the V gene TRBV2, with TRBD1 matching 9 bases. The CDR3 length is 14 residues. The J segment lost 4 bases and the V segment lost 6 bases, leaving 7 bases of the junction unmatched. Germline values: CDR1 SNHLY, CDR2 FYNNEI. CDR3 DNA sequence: TGTGCCAGCAGCCGGACAGGGGAAGCTTACGAGCAGTACTTC. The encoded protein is CASSRTGEAYEQYF.

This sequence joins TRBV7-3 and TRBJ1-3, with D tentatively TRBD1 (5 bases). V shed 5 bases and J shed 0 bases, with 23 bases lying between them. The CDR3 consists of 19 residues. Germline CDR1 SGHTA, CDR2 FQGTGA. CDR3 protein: CASSHRQFTTESSGNTIYF. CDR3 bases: TGTGCCAGCAGCCATCGACAGTTCACGACGGAAAGCTCTGGAAACACCATATATTTT.

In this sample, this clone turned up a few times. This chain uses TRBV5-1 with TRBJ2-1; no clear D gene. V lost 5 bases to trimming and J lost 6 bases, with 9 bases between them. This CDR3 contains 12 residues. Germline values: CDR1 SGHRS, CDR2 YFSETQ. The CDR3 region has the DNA TGCGCCAGCAGAATTAAACTCAATGAGCAGTTCTTC. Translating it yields CASRIKLNEQFF.

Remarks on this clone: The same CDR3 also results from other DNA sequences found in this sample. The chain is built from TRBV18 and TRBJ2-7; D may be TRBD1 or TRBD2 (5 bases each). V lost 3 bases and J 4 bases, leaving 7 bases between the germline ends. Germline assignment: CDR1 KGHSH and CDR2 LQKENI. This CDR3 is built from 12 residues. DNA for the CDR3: TGTGCCAGCTCACCCAGGGAGTACGAGCAGTACTTC. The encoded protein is CASSPREYEQYF.

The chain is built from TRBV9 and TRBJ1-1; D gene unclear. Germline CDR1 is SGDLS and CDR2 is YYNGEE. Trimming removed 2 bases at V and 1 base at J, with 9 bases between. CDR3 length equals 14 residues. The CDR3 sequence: CASSVSPGNTEAFF. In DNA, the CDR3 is TGTGCCAGCAGCGTGAGCCCCGGGAACACTGAAGCTTTCTTT.

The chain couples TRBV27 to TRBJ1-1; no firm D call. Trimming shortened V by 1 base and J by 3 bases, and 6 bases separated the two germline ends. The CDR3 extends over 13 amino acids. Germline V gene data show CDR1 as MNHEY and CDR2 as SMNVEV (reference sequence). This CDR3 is CASSLLVDTEAFF. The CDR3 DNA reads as TGTGCCAGCAGTTTATTAGTAGACACTGAAGCTTTCTTT.

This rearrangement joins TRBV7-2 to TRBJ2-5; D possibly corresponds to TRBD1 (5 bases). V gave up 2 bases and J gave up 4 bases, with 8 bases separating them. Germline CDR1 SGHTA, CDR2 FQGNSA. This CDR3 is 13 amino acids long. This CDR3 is CASSLPRGETQYF. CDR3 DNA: TGTGCCAGCAGCTTACCTAGGGGAGAGACCCAGTACTTC.

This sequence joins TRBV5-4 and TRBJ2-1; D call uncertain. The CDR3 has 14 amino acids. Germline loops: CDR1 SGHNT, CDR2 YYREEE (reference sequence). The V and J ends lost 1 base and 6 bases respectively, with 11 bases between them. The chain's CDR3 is CASSLYGGFNEQFF. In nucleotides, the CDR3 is TGTGCCAGCAGCTTGTACGGCGGATTCAATGAGCAGTTCTTC.

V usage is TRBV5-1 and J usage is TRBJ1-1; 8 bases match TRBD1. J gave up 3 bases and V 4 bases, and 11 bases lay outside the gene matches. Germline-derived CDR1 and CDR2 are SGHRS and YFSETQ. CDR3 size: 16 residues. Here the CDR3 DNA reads TGCGCCAGCAGCCCGGGGACAGGAGTTGTGGACACTGAAGCTTTCTTT. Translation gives CASSPGTGVVDTEAFF.

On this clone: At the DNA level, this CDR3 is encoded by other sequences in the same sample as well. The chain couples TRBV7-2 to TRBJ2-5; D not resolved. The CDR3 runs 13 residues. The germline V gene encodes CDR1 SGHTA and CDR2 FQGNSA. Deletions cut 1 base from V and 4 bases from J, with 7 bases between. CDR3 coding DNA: TGTGCCAGCAGCTTAGTGCCGGGAGAGACCCAGTACTTC. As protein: CASSLVPGETQYF. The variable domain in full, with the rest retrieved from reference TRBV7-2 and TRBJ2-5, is GAGVSQSPSNKVTEKGKDVELRCDPISGHTALYWYRQSLGQGLEFLIYFQGNSAPDKSGLPSDRFSAERTGGSVSTLTIQRTQQEDSAVYLCASSLVPGETQYFGPGTRLLVL.

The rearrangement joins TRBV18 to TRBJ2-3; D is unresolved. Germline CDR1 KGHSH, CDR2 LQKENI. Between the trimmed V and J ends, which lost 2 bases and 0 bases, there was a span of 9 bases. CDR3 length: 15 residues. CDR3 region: CASSPRISSTDTQYF. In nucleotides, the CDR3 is TGTGCCAGCTCACCAAGGATCTCTAGCACAGATACGCAGTATTTT.

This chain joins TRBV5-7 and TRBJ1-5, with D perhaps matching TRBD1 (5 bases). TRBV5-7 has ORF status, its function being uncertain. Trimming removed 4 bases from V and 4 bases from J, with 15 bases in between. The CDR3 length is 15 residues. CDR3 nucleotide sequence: TGTGCCAGCAGCACACAGGAAGCTGGGAATCAGCCCCAGCATTTT. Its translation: CASSTQEAGNQPQHF.

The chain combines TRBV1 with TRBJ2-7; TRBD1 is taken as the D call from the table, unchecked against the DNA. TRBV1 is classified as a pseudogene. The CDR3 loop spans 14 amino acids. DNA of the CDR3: TGCACCAGCAGCCCCACAGGGGGCCTCTACGAGCAGTACTTC. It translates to CTSSPTGGLYEQYF.

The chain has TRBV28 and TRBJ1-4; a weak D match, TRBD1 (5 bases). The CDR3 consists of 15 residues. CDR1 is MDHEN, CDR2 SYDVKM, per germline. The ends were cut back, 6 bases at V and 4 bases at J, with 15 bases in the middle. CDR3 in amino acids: CASSSGGTVNEKLFF. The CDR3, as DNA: TGTGCCAGCAGCTCTGGTGGGACGGTTAATGAAAAACTGTTTTTT.

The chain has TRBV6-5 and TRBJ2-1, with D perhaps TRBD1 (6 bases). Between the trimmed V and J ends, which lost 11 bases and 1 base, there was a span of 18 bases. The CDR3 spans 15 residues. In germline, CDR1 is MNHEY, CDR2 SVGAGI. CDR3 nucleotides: TGTGCCGCCCCTCCCGGACAGTATTCCTACAATGAGCAGTTCTTC. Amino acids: CAAPPGQYSYNEQFF.

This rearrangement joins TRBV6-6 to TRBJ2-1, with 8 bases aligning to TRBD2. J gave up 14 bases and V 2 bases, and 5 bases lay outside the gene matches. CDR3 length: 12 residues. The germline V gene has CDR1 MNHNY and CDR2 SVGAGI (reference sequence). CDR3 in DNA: TGTGCCAGCAGTTACACACTAGCGGAAAAGTTCTTC. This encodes CASSYTLAEKFF.

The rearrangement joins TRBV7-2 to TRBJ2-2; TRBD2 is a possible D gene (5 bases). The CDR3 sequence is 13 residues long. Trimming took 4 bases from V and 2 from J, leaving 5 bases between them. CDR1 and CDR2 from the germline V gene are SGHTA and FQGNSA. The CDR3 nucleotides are TGTGCCAGCAGCTCGGGAAACACCGGGGAGCTGTTTTTT. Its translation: CASSSGNTGELFF.

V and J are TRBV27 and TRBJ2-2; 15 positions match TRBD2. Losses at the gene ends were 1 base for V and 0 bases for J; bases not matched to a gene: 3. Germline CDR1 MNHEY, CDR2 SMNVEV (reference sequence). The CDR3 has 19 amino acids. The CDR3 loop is CASSLLGLAGGPNTGELFF. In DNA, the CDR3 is TGTGCCAGCAGTTTATTAGGACTAGCGGGAGGGCCGAACACCGGGGAGCTGTTTTTT.